This TCR beta chain was recovered during a study of a mutant IDH1 vaccine in newly diagnosed glioma (dated by TCRdb to 2020 to 2023). Study-level background: Eight vaccinations were administered to patients in weeks 1, 3, 5, 7, 11, 15, 19 and 23, corresponding to visits V03 through V10. Vaccination started 4-6 weeks after radiotherapy alone, or was given together with temozolomide cycles in the groups whose treatment included chemotherapy. Of the 25 to 40 patients who were treated, around 60% were male and roughly 38% were female, and the mean age was roughly 40 years. Before enrollment, most patients had been given radiochemotherapy with temozolomide as standard therapy, while the rest had received either radiotherapy alone or temozolomide alone. Peripheral blood samples were drawn at six visits, namely V03 (baseline), V05, V07, V10, V12 and V13. Longitudinal TCRB deep sequencing was done for 25 treated patients, wherever samples were available for exploratory analyses. What the work shows at the level of the full study, not this receptor alone: Vaccine-induced immune responses across multiple MHC alleles were detected in about 92% of patients. PBMC samples for TCRB deep sequencing were selected based on availability. According to the authors, sample limitations meant that analyses of patient blood samples could not be reproduced. Changes in the top peripheral T cell clonotypes picked up by TCRB sequencing did not appear to be linked to pseudoprogression.

The protocol used for the library was the immunoSEQ multiplex PCR assay. Following the manufacturer's protocol, the hsTCRB Kit was used to amplify rearranged TCR beta chain sequences. An Illumina MiSeq was used to sequence the TCRB libraries. Turning to the authors' computational methods: The kit vendor's proprietary platform handled demultiplexing, trimming and gene mapping. As stored in TCRdb, this immuneACCESS dataset retains in-frame rearrangements with V and J assigned. A fraction of the clones does not appear; measured against another copy, unresolved V genes explain less than half of the discrepancy, and the remainder lacks a known reason. The DNA gave D and trimming, while V, J and clone size come from that table. The sample profile shows some 120,000 clones; over 75% of them were found once. Approximately 5% of the sample belongs to the ten largest clones. Explained via the paper, the time point label denotes: week 11, during vaccination. Each vaccine dose was 300 ug of a 20-mer mutant IDH1 peptide in Montanide, given subcutaneously with topical imiquimod. Newly diagnosed WHO grade 3 or 4 IDH1-mutant astrocytomas showing loss of nuclear ATRX were present in the donors. The samples were drawn from NOA16, a multicentre, single-arm, open-label phase I trial in Germany that tested a mutant IDH1 peptide vaccine in humans for the first time. The DNeasy Blood and Tissue Kit was used to extract genomic DNA from EDTA blood for TCRB sequencing.

This clone was observed a single time. The clone's antigen remains unknown. No quality values exist for individual bases; no much larger clone is one base distant. V is cut by 3 bases and J by 3 bases, and the space between the germline ends is 5 bases. From the cysteine through the phenylalanine, the CDR3 covers 11 amino acids. Only the CDR3 part of the read is kept: 33 bases, read in frame from the first base. For CDR1 and CDR2, the germline V gene (reference sequence) lists DFQATT and SNEGSKA. Recombination linked TRBV20-1 to TRBJ2-5, with the identity of the D gene unclear. Sequenced material: PBMCs, taken from a glioma patient whose treatment included an IDH1 peptide vaccine. This receptor was identified in a man aged 40-49 years with glioma. The CDR3 protein sequence reads: CSARVEETQYF. The DNA reads TGCAGTGCTAGGGTAGAAGAGACCCAGTACTTC.